This T cell receptor beta chain was profiled in a study of blood T cell repertoires in COVID-19. TCRdb's copy holds only in-frame clones and misses some; the assay was immunoSEQ multiplex PCR. The repertoire holds 90,000 to 120,000 clones, with approximately 88% as singletons. The CDR3 sequence is 14 residues long. V lost 2 bases and J 5 bases, leaving 12 bases between the germline ends. Germline loops: CDR1 ENHRY, CDR2 SYGVKD. Input material: peripheral blood. This clonotype was obtained from a man between 45 and 60 years old with active or convalescent COVID-19. This chain links TRBV10-3 with TRBJ1-1; a weak D match, TRBD1 (6 bases). The CDR3 coding sequence is TGTGCCATCAGTGAGAGCCCGGGACAAACTGAAGCTTTCTTT. It yields the protein CAISESPGQTEAFF.